Listed below are T cell receptor beta chains from one sample, sequenced in a study of T cells in Graves' hyperthyroidism and ophthalmopathy. TCRdb reprocessed the multiplex PCR reads with MiXCR, giving one entry per CDR3 protein. This table holds approximately 500,000 distinct CDR3 sequences, around 42% found once. The specimen sequenced was peripheral blood or thyroid tissue (not recorded which). These receptors came from a woman between 18 and 30 years old with Graves' hyperthyroidism. CDR3s include the opening cysteine and the closing phenylalanine or tryptophan. The D gene is left open where the match is weak. The listing skips clone size in some rows; elsewhere it reads once, few, many or a size class.

.	.	TRBV7-8	TRBJ1-4	TGTGCCAGCAGCCCACTCAGGGTGTCAACTAATGAAAAACTGTTTTTT	CASSPLRVSTNEKLFF
many	TRBD2	TRBV29-1	TRBJ2-3	TGCAGCGCCAAAGCGGGAACAAGCACAGATACGCAGTATTTT	CSAKAGTSTDTQYF
many	.	TRBV12-3/TRBV12-4	TRBJ2-5	TGTGCCAGCAGGCGGAGGGATGGCTCGGAGACCCAGTACTTC	CASRRRDGSETQYF
many	.	TRBV6-6	TRBJ1-4	TGTGCCAGCAGGGGACGAGCAACTAATGAAAAACTGTTTTTT	CASRGRATNEKLFF
.	TRBD1	TRBV10-3	TRBJ1-6	TGTGCCATCAGTGAACGGACAGGTGGAAATTCACCCCTCCACTTT	CAISERTGGNSPLHF
.	TRBD1	TRBV2	TRBJ2-1	TGTGCCAGCACCTTGGGACAGCACAATGAGCAGTTCTTC	CASTLGQHNEQFF
many	TRBD1	TRBV5-5	TRBJ1-6	TGTGCCAGCAGCTCAATATCGATGGACAGGCGGGATTCACCCCTCCACTTT	CASSSISMDRRDSPLHF
many	.	TRBV2	TRBJ1-2	TGTGCCAGCAGTACTGACATATCCTCTGGCTACACCTTC	CASSTDISSGYTF
many	TRBD1	TRBV4-2	TRBJ1-1	TGCGCCAGCAGCCAAGACAGGGGGAACACTGAAGCTTTCTTT	CASSQDRGNTEAFF
many	.	TRBV2	TRBJ1-1	TGTGCCAGCAGTGACGGAGAACTCATGAACACTGAAGCTTTCTTT	CASSDGELMNTEAFF
many	.	TRBV27	TRBJ1-2	TGTGCCAGCAGTTTAACCGCCTATGGCTACACCTTC	CASSLTAYGYTF
many	.	TRBV20-1	TRBJ1-1	TGCAGTGCTATTTACCTGAACACTGAAGCTTTCTTT	CSAIYLNTEAFF
many	TRBD1	TRBV20-1	TRBJ1-3	TGCAGTGCCAGGGACAGTTTGGTAATGGACACCATATATTTT	CSARDSLVMDTIYF
.	.	TRBV7-2	TRBJ2-7	TGTGCCAGCAGCTTGGGACGGAGATCCTACGAGCAGTACTTC	CASSLGRRSYEQYF
.	TRBD2	TRBV7-2	TRBJ2-6	TGTGCCAGCAGCAGGGGAAGCAGCGGGGGCCCTTACTCTGGGGCCAACGTCCTGACTTTC	CASSRGSSGGPYSGANVLTF
.	.	TRBV9	TRBJ1-1	TGTGCCAGCAGCCCAGGTAGGGCCACTGAAGCTTTCTTT	CASSPGRATEAFF
.	TRBD2	TRBV5-1	TRBJ2-7	TGCGCCAGCAGCTTGTTAGCGGGACCCTCCTACGAGCAGTACTTC	CASSLLAGPSYEQYF
.	.	TRBV20-1	TRBJ2-2	TGCAGTGCTAGTTGGTCTCCGAACACCGGGGAGCTGTTTTTT	CSASWSPNTGELFF
many	.	TRBV5-4	TRBJ2-5	TGTGCCAGCAGCTTGTCGAACAGGGTGGGACAAGAGACCCAGTACTTC	CASSLSNRVGQETQYF
.	TRBD2	TRBV20-1	TRBJ2-5	TGCAGTGCTAGATGGAGGGCTAGCGGGAGGGAGGCCCAGTACTTC	CSARWRASGREAQYF
.	.	TRBV19	TRBJ1-5	TGTGCCAGTAGTCCTAACGTGGGGAATCAGCCCCAGCATTTT	CASSPNVGNQPQHF
.	.	TRBV15	TRBJ1-6	TGTGCCACCAGCAGCGTAGAAACTGTGGCGAATTCACCCCTCCACTTT	CATSSVETVANSPLHF
.	.	TRBV5-1	TRBJ1-2	TGCGCCAGCAGCTCGTCGGGGGGAGGCGATGGCTACACCTTC	CASSSSGGGDGYTF
.	.	TRBV7-9	TRBJ2-3	TGTGCCAGCAGCTTAGGTGTTTCCGCAGATACGCAGTATTTT	CASSLGVSADTQYF
many	.	TRBV7-2	TRBJ2-5	TGTGCCAGCAGCTTTCTAGCGACCCAAGAGACCCAGTACTTC	CASSFLATQETQYF
.	.	TRBV30	TRBJ1-2	TGTGCCTGGAGTACGGGGGGCTACACCTTC	CAWSTGGYTF
many	TRBD1	TRBV20-1	TRBJ1-3	TGCAGTGCTAGGGACAGGGACCAATCTGGAAACACCATATATTTT	CSARDRDQSGNTIYF
few	TRBD2	TRBV7-2	TRBJ2-7	TGTGCCAGCAGCTTATTACAAGCGGGAAATAGTGAGCAGTACTTC	CASSLLQAGNSEQYF
many	TRBD1	TRBV29-1	TRBJ1-2	TGCAGCGTTGTGACAGGGGGCAGGTATGGCTACACCTTC	CSVVTGGRYGYTF
.	TRBD1	TRBV6-2/TRBV6-3	TRBJ1-1	TGTGCCAGCTCCCAGGGGGACAGACTACCTATGAACACTGAAGCTTTCTTT	CASSQGDRLPMNTEAFF
.	TRBD1	TRBV29-1	TRBJ1-2	TGCAGCGCTTCCGGGACAGGGTTCTATGGCTACACCTTC	CSASGTGFYGYTF